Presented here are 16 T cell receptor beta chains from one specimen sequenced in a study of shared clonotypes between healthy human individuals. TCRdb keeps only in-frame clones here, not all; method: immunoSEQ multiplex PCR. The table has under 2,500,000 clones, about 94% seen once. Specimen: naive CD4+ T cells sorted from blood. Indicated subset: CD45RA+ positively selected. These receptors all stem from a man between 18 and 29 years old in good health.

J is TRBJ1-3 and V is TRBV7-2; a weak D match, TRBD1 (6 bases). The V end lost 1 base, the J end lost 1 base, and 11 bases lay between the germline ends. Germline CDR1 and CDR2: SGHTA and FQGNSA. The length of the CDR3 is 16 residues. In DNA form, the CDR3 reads TGTGCCAGCAGCTTAGTACAGGGTTGGTCTGGAAACACCATATATTTT. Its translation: CASSLVQGWSGNTIYF.

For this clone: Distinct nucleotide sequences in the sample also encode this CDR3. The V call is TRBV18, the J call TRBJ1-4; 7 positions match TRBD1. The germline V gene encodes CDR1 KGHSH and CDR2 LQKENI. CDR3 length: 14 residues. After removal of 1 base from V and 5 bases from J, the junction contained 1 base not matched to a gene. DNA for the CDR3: TGTGCCAGCTCACCACAGGGGGCGAATGAAAAACTGTTTTTT. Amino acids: CASSPQGANEKLFF.

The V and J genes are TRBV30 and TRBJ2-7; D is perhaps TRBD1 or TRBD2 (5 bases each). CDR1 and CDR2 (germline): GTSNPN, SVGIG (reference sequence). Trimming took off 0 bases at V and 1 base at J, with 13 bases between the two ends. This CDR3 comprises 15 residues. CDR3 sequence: CAWSVVLGVSYEQYF. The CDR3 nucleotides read TGTGCCTGGAGTGTCGTTTTGGGGGTGTCCTACGAGCAGTACTTC.

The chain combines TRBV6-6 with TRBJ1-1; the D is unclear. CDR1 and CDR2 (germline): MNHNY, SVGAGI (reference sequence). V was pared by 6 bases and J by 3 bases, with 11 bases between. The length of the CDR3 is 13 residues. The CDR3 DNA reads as TGTGCCAGCAGCTCGCTGGGAGACACTGAAGCTTTCTTT. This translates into CASSSLGDTEAFF.

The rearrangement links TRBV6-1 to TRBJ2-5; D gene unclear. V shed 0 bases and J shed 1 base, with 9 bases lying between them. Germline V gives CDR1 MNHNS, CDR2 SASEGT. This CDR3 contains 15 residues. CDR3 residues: CASSEAAYSQETQYF. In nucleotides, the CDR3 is TGTGCCAGCAGTGAAGCGGCGTACAGCCAAGAGACCCAGTACTTC.

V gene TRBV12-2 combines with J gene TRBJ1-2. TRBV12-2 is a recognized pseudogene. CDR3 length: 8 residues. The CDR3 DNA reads TGTGCAAGTCGCTTAGGGGTCTTC. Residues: CASRLGVF.

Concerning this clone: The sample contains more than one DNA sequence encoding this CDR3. Here the CDR3 DNA reads TGTGCCAGCAGCCGGGGGGCTAGCACAGATACGCAGTATTTT. It is translated as CASSRGASTDTQYF. This chain joins TRBV6-5 and TRBJ2-3; perhaps TRBD2 as D (7 bases). CDR3 length: 14 residues. Per germline, CDR1 MNHEY and CDR2 SVGAGI. V was trimmed by 6 bases and J by 0 bases, leaving 10 bases between them.

The CDR3 is CASSKPPGQGSGGYTF. CDR3 DNA: TGTGCCAGTAGTAAACCGCCGGGACAGGGATCTGGCGGCTACACCTTC. J is TRBJ1-2 and V is TRBV19; 9 nucleotides line up with TRBD1. The CDR3 runs 16 residues. With V trimmed by 4 bases and J by 8 bases, 14 bases remained unmatched. Germline CDR1 is LNHDA and CDR2 is SQIVND (reference sequence).

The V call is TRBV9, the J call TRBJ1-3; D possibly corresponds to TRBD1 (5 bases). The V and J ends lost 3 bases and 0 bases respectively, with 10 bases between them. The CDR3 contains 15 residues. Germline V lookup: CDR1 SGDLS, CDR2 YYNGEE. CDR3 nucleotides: TGTGCCAGCAGCGGCCTGGGACTCTCTGGAAACACCATATATTTT. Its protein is CASSGLGLSGNTIYF.

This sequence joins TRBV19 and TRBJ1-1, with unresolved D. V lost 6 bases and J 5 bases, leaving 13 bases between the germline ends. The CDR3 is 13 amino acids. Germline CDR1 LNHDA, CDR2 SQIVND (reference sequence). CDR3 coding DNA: TGTGCCAGTAGGGAACCCGGGCCGACTGAAGCTTTCTTT. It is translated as CASREPGPTEAFF.

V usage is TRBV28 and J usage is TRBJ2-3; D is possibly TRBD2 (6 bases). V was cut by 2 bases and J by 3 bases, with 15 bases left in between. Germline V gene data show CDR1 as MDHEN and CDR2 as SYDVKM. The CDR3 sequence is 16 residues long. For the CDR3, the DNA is TGTGCCAGCAGTTTACCTCGGGGGTCGGGTACAGATACGCAGTATTTT. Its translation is CASSLPRGSGTDTQYF.

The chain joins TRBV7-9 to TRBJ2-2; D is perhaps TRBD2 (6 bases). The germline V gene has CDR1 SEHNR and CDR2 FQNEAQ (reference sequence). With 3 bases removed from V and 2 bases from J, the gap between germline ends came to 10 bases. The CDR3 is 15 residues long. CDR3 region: CASSFAGTNTGELFF. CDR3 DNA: TGTGCCAGCAGCTTTGCCGGGACTAACACCGGGGAGCTGTTTTTT.

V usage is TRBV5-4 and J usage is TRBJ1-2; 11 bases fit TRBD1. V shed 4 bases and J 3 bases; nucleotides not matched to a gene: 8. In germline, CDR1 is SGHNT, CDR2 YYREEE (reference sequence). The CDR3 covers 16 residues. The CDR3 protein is CASSPRPGQGDYGYTF. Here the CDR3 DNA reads TGTGCCAGCAGCCCGAGACCGGGACAGGGGGACTATGGCTACACCTTC.

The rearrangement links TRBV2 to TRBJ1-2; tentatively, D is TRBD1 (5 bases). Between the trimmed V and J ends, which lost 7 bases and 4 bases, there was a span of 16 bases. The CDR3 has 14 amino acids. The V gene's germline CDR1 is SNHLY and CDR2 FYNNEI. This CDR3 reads CASTTLDKLYGYTF. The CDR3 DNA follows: TGTGCCAGCACCACTCTGGACAAGCTCTATGGCTACACCTTC.

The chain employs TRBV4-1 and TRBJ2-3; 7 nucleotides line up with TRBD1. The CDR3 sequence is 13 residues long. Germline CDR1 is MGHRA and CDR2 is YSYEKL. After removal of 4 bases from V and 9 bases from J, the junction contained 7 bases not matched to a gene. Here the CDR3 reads CASSPPGGWTQYF. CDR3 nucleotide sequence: TGCGCCAGCAGCCCCCCAGGGGGATGGACGCAGTATTTT.

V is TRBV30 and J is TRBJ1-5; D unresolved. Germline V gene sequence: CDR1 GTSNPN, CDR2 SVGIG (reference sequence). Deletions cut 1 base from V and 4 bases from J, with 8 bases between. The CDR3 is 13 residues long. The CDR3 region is CAWSGFPNQPQHF. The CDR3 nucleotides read TGTGCCTGGAGTGGCTTCCCAAATCAGCCCCAGCATTTT.